This T cell receptor beta chain was sequenced for a study of CD8 T cells in ankylosing spondylitis. General study results and limits: Characteristic of ankylosing spondylitis blood, it appeared, was a TCR beta motif comprising several highly homologous variants. Disease-linked clones proved CD8+ and comparatively uncommon in peripheral blood. Matched synovial fluid from ankylosing spondylitis patients was reported to be enriched for disease-linked clones.

The table lists this clonotype with a few counts. Its specificity is not known. Each CDR3 protein gets one entry after TCRdb re-called the 5' RACE reads with MiXCR. The sample carries some 400,000 distinct CDR3 sequences, more than 20% recorded once. V lost 5 bases, J lost 2 bases, and 12 bases lay in between. Germline assignment: CDR1 MNHNS and CDR2 SASEGT. The CDR3 is 14 residues long. Sequencing was done on a sample of blood, either unsorted or a sorted T cell fraction (not recorded which). The sequence was obtained from a male donor with ankylosing spondylitis. The chain uses TRBV6-1 and TRBJ1-1; D possibly corresponds to TRBD1 (6 bases). CDR3 region: CASSRGVVNTEAFF. Here the CDR3 DNA reads TGTGCCAGCAGTAGGGGGGTCGTCAACACTGAAGCTTTCTTT.